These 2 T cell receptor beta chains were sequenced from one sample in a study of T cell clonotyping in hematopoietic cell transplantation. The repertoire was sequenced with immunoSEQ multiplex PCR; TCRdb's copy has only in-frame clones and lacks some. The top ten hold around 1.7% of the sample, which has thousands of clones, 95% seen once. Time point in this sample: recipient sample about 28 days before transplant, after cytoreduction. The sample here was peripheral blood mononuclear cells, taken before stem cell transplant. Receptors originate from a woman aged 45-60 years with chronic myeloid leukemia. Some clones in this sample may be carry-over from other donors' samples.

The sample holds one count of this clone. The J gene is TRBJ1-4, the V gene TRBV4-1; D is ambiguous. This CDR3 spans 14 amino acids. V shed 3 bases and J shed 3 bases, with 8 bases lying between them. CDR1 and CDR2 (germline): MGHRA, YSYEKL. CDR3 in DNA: TGCGCCAGCAGCCAGTGGAGCTCTAATGAAAAACTGTTTTTT. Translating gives CASSQWSSNEKLFF.

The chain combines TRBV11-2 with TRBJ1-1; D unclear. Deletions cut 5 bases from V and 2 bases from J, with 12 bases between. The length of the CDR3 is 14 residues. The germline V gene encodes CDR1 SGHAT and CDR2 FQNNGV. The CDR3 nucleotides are TGTGCCAGCAGCCCCGACGGGGTTAACACTGAAGCTTTCTTT. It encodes CASSPDGVNTEAFF.